Given below is one T cell receptor (beta chain) in context. CDR1 is SQVTM and CDR2 is ANQGSEA in the germline V gene. CDR3 length: 13 amino acids. Deletions cut 6 bases from V and 5 bases from J, with 13 bases between. Assay used: immunoSEQ multiplex PCR; TCRdb lists only in-frame clones, some missing. The table lists roughly 200,000 clones, around nine tenths of them singletons. The source of the sample is a study of blood T cell repertoires in COVID-19. Study information: Italy, Spain and the United States were the sources of the convalescent and acute COVID-19 samples.

V gene TRBV29-1 combines with J gene TRBJ1-4, with D tentatively TRBD1 (5 bases). Sequencing was carried out using peripheral blood. The TCR comes from a woman in her late teens or twenties who had recovered from COVID-19. CDR3 nucleotides: TGCAGCGTCTCTCCGCGGGGGAATGAAAAACTGTTTTTT. Its protein is CSVSPRGNEKLFF.